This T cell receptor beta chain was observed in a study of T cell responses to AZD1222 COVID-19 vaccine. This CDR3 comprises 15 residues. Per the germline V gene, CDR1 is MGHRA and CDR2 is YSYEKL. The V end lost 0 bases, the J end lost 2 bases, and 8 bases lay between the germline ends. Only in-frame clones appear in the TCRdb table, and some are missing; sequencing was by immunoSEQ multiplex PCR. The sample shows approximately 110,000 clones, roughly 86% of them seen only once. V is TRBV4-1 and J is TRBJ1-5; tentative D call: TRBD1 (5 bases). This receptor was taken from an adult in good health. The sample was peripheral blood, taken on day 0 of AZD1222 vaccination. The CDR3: CASSQDGGGNQPQHF. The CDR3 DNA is TGCGCCAGCAGCCAAGATGGAGGGGGCAATCAGCCCCAGCATTTT.